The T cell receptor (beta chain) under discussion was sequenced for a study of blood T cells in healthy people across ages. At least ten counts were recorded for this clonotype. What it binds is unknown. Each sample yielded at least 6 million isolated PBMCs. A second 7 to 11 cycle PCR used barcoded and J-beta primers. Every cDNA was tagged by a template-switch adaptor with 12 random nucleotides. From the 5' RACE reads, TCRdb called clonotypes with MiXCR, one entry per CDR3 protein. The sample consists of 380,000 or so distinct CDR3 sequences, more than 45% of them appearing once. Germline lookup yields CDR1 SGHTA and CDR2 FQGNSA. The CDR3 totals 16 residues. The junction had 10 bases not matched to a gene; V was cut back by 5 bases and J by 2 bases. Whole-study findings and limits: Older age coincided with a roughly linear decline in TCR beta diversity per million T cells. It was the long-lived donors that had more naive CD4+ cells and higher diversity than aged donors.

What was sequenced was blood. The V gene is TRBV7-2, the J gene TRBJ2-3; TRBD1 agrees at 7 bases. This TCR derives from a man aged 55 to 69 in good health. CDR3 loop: CASSRLGQSYTDTQYF. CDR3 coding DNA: TGTGCCAGCAGCCGCCTGGGACAGAGCTACACAGATACGCAGTATTTT.